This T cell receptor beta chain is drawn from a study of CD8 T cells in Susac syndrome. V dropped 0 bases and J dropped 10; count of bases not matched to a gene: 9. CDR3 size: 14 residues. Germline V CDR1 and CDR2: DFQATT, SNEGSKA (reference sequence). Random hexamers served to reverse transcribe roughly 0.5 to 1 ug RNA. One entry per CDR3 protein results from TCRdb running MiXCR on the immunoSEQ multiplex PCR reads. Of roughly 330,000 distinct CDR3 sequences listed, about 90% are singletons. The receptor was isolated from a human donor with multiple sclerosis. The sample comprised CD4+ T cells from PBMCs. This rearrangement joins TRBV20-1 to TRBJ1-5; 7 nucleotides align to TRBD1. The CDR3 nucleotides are TGCAGTGCTAGAGATATAGGGGGCTATGGACCCCAGCATTTT. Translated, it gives CSARDIGGYGPQHF.